These T cell receptor beta chains were read from a single sample in a study of beta chain features in type 1 diabetes. The table came from immunoSEQ multiplex PCR; TCRdb's copy has only in-frame clones and leaves some out. The data show 240,000 or so clones, with roughly two thirds seen just once and 0.053% held by the top ten. Material for sequencing was naive CD4+ T cells from blood. These receptors came from a man aged 30-40 years in good health. Both conserved end residues are part of each CDR3. Fields, in order: J gene, clone size, D gene, V gene, CDR3 DNA, CDR3 protein. D genes are given only for firm matches. For some rows the clone size is stated as once, few or many, or as a class when expanded; others skip it.

>TRBJ2-7|.|.|TRBV4-3
TGCGCCAGCAGCCAAACACGGGGTTTGGGCTACGAGCAGTACTTC
CASSQTRGLGYEQYF
>TRBJ2-5|.|.|TRBV6-5
TGTGCCAGCAGTTACACCGGGGGTACAGAGACCCAGTACTTC
CASSYTGGTETQYF
>TRBJ1-1|.|TRBD1|TRBV29-1
TGCAGCGTTGGGACAGGCCCCGGGAACACTGAAGCTTTCTTT
CSVGTGPGNTEAFF
>TRBJ2-7|.|.|TRBV30
TGTGCCTGGAGCGGGGCATTCGACTACGAGCAGTACTTC
CAWSGAFDYEQYF
>TRBJ2-3|.|.|TRBV5-6
TGTGCCAGCAGCCCCGGGGGCCAATATACGCAGTATTTT
CASSPGGQYTQYF
>TRBJ2-3|few|.|TRBV29-1
TGCAGCCTAACTAGCACCAATACGCAGTATTTT
CSLTSTNTQYF
>TRBJ1-2|.|TRBD1|TRBV7-9
TGTGCCAGCAGCTCCAAGGACAGGGGGCATGGTGGCTACACCTTC
CASSSKDRGHGGYTF
>TRBJ2-3|.|.|TRBV6-5
TGTGCCAGCAACCGCGGGGGCCCGACAGATACGCAGTATTTT
CASNRGGPTDTQYF
>TRBJ2-7|.|.|TRBV29-1
TGCAGCGTTGCCCAGGGTCGCGACGAGCAGTACTTC
CSVAQGRDEQYF
>TRBJ1-1|.|.|TRBV30
TGTGCCTGGAGTCCACAGTCGAACACTGAAGCTTTCTTT
CAWSPQSNTEAFF
>TRBJ2-3|.|.|TRBV7-2
TGTGCCAGCAGCTTTGGTGGAGGGCGGGCAGATACGCAGTATTTT
CASSFGGGRADTQYF
>TRBJ2-1|.|TRBD1|TRBV30
TGTGCCTGGGACAGGGGCGATGAGCAGTTCTTC
CAWDRGDEQFF
>TRBJ2-7|.|.|TRBV5-1
TGCGCCAGCAGCTTGGGACAGGACGAGCAGTACTTC
CASSLGQDEQYF
>TRBJ2-2|.|TRBD1|TRBV25-1
TGTGCCAGCAGTCGGGACAGGGTGAACACCGGGGAGCTGTTTTTT
CASSRDRVNTGELFF
>TRBJ2-3|.|TRBD1|TRBV5-4
TGTGCCAGCAGCCTCGGACAGGGTACGCAGTATTTT
CASSLGQGTQYF
>TRBJ2-7|.|TRBD1|TRBV29-1
TGCAGCGTGGTCCGGGACAGGGGCTACGAGCAGTACTTC
CSVVRDRGYEQYF
>TRBJ2-1|few|TRBD2|TRBV15
TGTGCCACCTTAAAGCGGGGAGGTTCCTACAATGAGCAGTTCTTC
CATLKRGGSYNEQFF
>TRBJ1-6|.|.|TRBV2
TGTGCCAGCTCGGGAAATTCACCCCTCCACTTT
CASSGNSPLHF
>TRBJ2-5|.|TRBD1|TRBV23-1
TGCGCCAGCCGATCCTGGACAGGGGAGCAAGAGACCCAGTACTTC
CASRSWTGEQETQYF
>TRBJ2-6|.|TRBD1|TRBV10-3
TGTGCCATCAGTGCAGGGGGCGCTGGGGCCAACGTCCTGACTTTC
CAISAGGAGANVLTF
>TRBJ2-1|.|.|TRBV2
TGTGCCAGCAGACTACAGCACAATGAGCAGTTCTTC
CASRLQHNEQFF
>TRBJ2-1|.|.|TRBV30
TGTGCCTGGAGTCCAGAACCGGGTGAGCAGTTCTTC
CAWSPEPGEQFF
>TRBJ2-3|.|TRBD2|TRBV6-1
TGTGCCAGCAGTGATTTAGCGGGAGGCACGTCATTCACAGATACGCAGTATTTT
CASSDLAGGTSFTDTQYF
>TRBJ2-6|.|.|TRBV28
TGTGCCAGCAGCTCTGGGGCCAACGTCCTGACTTTC
CASSSGANVLTF